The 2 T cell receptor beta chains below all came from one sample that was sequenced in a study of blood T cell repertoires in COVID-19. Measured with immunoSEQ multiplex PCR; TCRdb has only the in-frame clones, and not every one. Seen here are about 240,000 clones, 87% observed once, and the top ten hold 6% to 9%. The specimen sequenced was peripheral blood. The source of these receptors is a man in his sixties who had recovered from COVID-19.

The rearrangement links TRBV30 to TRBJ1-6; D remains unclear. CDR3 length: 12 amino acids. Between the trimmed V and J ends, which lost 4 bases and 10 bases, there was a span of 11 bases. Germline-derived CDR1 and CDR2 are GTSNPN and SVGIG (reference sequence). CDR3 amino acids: CAWKREGSPLHF. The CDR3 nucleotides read TGTGCCTGGAAGAGGGAGGGCTCACCCCTCCACTTT.

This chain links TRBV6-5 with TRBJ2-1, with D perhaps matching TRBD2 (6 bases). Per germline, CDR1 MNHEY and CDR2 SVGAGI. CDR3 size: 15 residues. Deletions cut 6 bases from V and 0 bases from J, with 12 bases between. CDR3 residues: CASRKTSSSYNEQFF. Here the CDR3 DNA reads TGTGCCAGCAGAAAAACTAGCTCCTCCTACAATGAGCAGTTCTTC.